A single sample is the source of the 22 T cell receptor beta chains below, sequenced in a study of CD8 T cells in ankylosing spondylitis. TCRdb re-called the 5' RACE reads with MiXCR, one entry per CDR3 protein. Found here are around 280,000 distinct CDR3 sequences, approximately 20% of them singletons; the top ten hold 7.8%. Specimen: blood, either unsorted or a sorted T cell fraction (not recorded which). The receptors were sampled from a male donor with ankylosing spondylitis or in good health (not recorded which).

This clonotype appeared a few times. The chain combines TRBV6-5 with TRBJ1-3; D call uncertain. There are 12 residues in the CDR3. CDR1 and CDR2 from the germline V gene are MNHEY and SVGAGI. Trimming took 6 bases from V and 0 from J, leaving 3 bases between them. The DNA of the CDR3 is TGTGCCAGCAGAAACTCTGGAAACACCATATATTTT. Amino acids: CASRNSGNTIYF.

This clonotype has only a few counts. This chain joins TRBV6-1 and TRBJ2-5; 8 bases are a match to TRBD1. The V and J ends lost 9 bases and 5 bases, in that order; junction bases with no gene match: 14. The CDR3 is 15 amino acids. Germline V gene sequence: CDR1 MNHNS, CDR2 SASEGT. In DNA, the CDR3 is TGTGCCAGGCCTACAGGGGACAGGTTACAGGAGACCCAGTACTTC. Protein: CARPTGDRLQETQYF.

This chain uses TRBV5-1 with TRBJ2-3; the D gene is possibly TRBD2 (6 bases). The CDR3 has 14 amino acids. Trimming removed 6 bases from V and 6 bases from J, with 17 bases in between. The V gene's germline CDR1 is SGHRS and CDR2 YFSETQ. Here the CDR3 reads CASNDGTRGDTQYF. DNA of the CDR3: TGCGCCAGCAACGACGGGACCCGGGGGGATACGCAGTATTTT.

This clonotype was counted between two and nine times. The chain is built from TRBV9 and TRBJ2-3; maybe TRBD2 (6 bases). With 3 bases removed from V and 2 bases from J, the gap between germline ends came to 10 bases. Germline V gene data show CDR1 as SGDLS and CDR2 as YYNGEE. The length of the CDR3 is 14 residues. The DNA for the CDR3 is TGTGCCAGCAGCGACCGGGACTTCACAGATACGCAGTATTTT. Amino acid sequence: CASSDRDFTDTQYF.

DNA of the CDR3: TGTGCCAGCAGCCAAGTTCCGGGCCCTGAGCAGTTCTTC. Translated: CASSQVPGPEQFF. The gene calls are TRBV4-2 and TRBJ2-1, with no clear D. Trimming took off 1 base at V and 9 bases at J, with 10 bases between the two ends. In germline, CDR1 is LGHNA, CDR2 YNFKEQ. The CDR3 length is 13 residues.

A few counts support this clonotype. This chain connects TRBV12-3 or TRBV12-4 to TRBJ1-6; D possibly corresponds to TRBD1 (5 bases). This CDR3 region has 15 residues. Trimming took 3 bases from V and 2 from J, leaving 8 bases between them. The CDR3 sequence is CASSFRVPYNSPLHF. In DNA, the CDR3 is TGTGCCAGCAGTTTCAGGGTCCCCTATAATTCACCCCTCCACTTT.

The chain joins TRBV13 to TRBJ1-2, with 7 bases that match TRBD1. CDR1 is PRHDT and CDR2 is FYEKMQ in the germline V gene (reference sequence). This CDR3 region has 14 residues. Losses at the gene ends were 5 bases for V and 6 bases for J; bases not matched to a gene: 9. CDR3 DNA: TGTGCCAGCAGCCGACCGACAGGGTCGGATGGCTACACCTTC. Its protein product is CASSRPTGSDGYTF.

This clonotype was detected many times. J is TRBJ2-3 and V is TRBV14; the D gene is possibly TRBD2 (6 bases). The CDR3 runs to 14 residues. From germline, CDR1 is SGHDN and CDR2 FVKESK. The V and J ends lost 1 base and 9 bases respectively, with 14 bases between them. The CDR3 sequence is CASSQVRDGGTQYF. The CDR3 region has the DNA TGTGCCAGCAGCCAAGTGCGGGACGGCGGCACGCAGTATTTT.

This clonotype was observed a handful of times. The chain carries TRBV29-1 and TRBJ2-4; 9 positions match TRBD1. V lost 1 base to trimming and J lost 7 bases; unmatched junction nucleotides: 5. The CDR3 is made up of 14 amino acids. Per the germline V gene, CDR1 is SQVTM and CDR2 is ANQGSEA. CDR3 nucleotides: TGCAGCGTTGAAGGGGGGGACAGGGTGAACATTCAGTACTTC. This sequence encodes CSVEGGDRVNIQYF.

This clonotype was seen many times. The J gene is TRBJ2-2, the V gene TRBV29-1; D gene unclear. Germline lookup yields CDR1 SQVTM and CDR2 ANQGSEA. The CDR3 runs 13 residues. The V end lost 5 bases, the J end lost 1 base, and 8 bases lay between the germline ends. The chain's CDR3 is CSVILVNTGELFF. Written as DNA, the CDR3 is TGCAGCGTTATTCTAGTGAACACCGGGGAGCTGTTTTTT.

This clonotype was counted only a few times. V and J are TRBV7-8 and TRBJ2-7; 7 positions agree with TRBD1. The germline CDR1 and CDR2 sequences are SGHVS and FQNEAQ. The CDR3 contains 15 residues. The V segment lost 0 bases and the J segment 3 bases; nucleotides outside the gene matches: 5. CDR3 coding DNA: TGTGCCAGCAGCTTAGCGACAGGGCTTGGCTACGAGCAGTACGTC. Protein sequence: CASSLATGLGYEQYV.

There are a few counts of this clonotype. V is TRBV3-1 and J is TRBJ1-1; D call uncertain. This CDR3 comprises 16 residues. The germline gives CDR1 LGHDT, CDR2 YNNKEL (reference sequence). V lost 4 bases, J lost 1 base, and 16 bases lay in between. As DNA, the CDR3 is TGTGCCAGCAGCCCGACTCTCGGGGTGGGGAACACTGAAGCTTTCTTT. As protein: CASSPTLGVGNTEAFF.

The chain carries TRBV25-1 and TRBJ2-3, with TRBD2 identical over 7 bases. The CDR3 consists of 15 residues. The V gene end was trimmed by 6 bases and the J gene end by 4 bases; junction bases not matched to a gene: 10. CDR1 and CDR2 (germline): MGHDK, SYGVNS. The CDR3, as DNA: TGTGCCAGCAGGAGGACTAGTGGGAAGCCAGATACGCAGTATTTT. Translated: CASRRTSGKPDTQYF.

CDR3: CASSHSAGTEAFF. The CDR3 DNA follows: TGTGCCAGCAGCCACTCAGCGGGCACTGAAGCTTTCTTT. The rearrangement uses TRBV3-1 and TRBJ1-1; D gene unclear. Trimming stripped 3 bases from V and 4 bases from J, with 9 bases between. The CDR3 is made up of 13 amino acids. Germline CDR1 reads LGHDT; CDR2 reads YNNKEL (reference sequence).

The sample holds a few counts of this clonotype. V usage is TRBV15 and J usage is TRBJ2-2, with D unresolved. This CDR3 contains 12 residues. V lost 9 bases and J 7 bases, leaving 12 bases between the germline ends. CDR1 and CDR2 (germline): LNHNV, YYDKDF (reference sequence). CDR3 coding DNA: TGTGCCACAGCTTGGCGTGGCGGGGAGCTGTTTTTT. Translating gives CATAWRGGELFF. Full variable domain (outside the CDR3, taken from reference TRBV15 and TRBJ2-2): DAMVIQNPRYQVTQFGKPVTLSCSQTLNHNVMYWYQQKSSQAPKLLFHYYDKDFNNEADTPDNFQSRRPNTSFCFLDIRSPGLGDTAMYLCATAWRGGELFFGEGSRLTVL.

This clonotype was observed a handful of times. J is TRBJ2-3 and V is TRBV3-1; weak D call: TRBD1 (6 bases). V lost 2 bases and J lost 0, with 9 bases in between. The CDR3 consists of 15 residues. Germline CDR1 reads LGHDT; CDR2 reads YNNKEL (reference sequence). CDR3 bases: TGTGCCAGCAGCCAAACCGGGACAAGCACAGATACGCAGTATTTT. This translates into CASSQTGTSTDTQYF.

This clonotype has only a few counts. This sequence joins TRBV5-1 and TRBJ2-3; D is perhaps TRBD2 (6 bases). The CDR3 sequence is 14 residues long. V lost 1 base to trimming and J lost 4 bases, with 10 bases between them. Per germline, CDR1 SGHRS and CDR2 YFSETQ. The CDR3 region is CASSLTSPADTQYF. The CDR3 nucleotides are TGCGCCAGCAGCTTGACTAGCCCCGCAGATACGCAGTATTTT.

V gene TRBV15 combines with J gene TRBJ1-5; maybe TRBD1 (5 bases). The germline V gene has CDR1 LNHNV and CDR2 YYDKDF (reference sequence). Deletions cut 2 bases from V and 6 bases from J, with 14 bases between. The length of the CDR3 is 15 residues. For the CDR3, the DNA is TGTGCCACCAGCAGAAACCTGATTCAGGGTCAGCCCCAGCATTTT. Protein: CATSRNLIQGQPQHF.

This clonotype was detected a few times. The chain uses TRBV3-1 and TRBJ2-1, with a tentative D call TRBD2 (6 bases). The CDR3 spans 13 residues. Germline CDR1 reads LGHDT; CDR2 reads YNNKEL (reference sequence). Between the trimmed V and J ends, which lost 3 bases and 6 bases, there was a span of 9 bases. Here the CDR3 reads CASSHSGSNEQFF. The CDR3 bases are TGTGCCAGCAGCCACAGCGGGTCCAATGAGCAGTTCTTC.

The chain carries TRBV12-3 or TRBV12-4 and TRBJ1-1; D is perhaps TRBD1 (5 bases). The V gene lost 2 bases and the J gene lost 5 bases, with 12 bases spanning the gap. The CDR3 contains 14 residues. The CDR3 reads CASSLTPGRTEAFF. In DNA, the CDR3 is TGTGCCAGCAGTTTAACCCCAGGGAGGACTGAAGCTTTCTTT.

This clonotype has a handful of counts. This chain links TRBV30 with TRBJ2-3, with TRBD1 matching over 8 bases. CDR1 is GTSNPN and CDR2 is SVGIG in the germline V gene (reference sequence). J lost 5 bases, V lost 0 bases, and 4 bases had no gene match. The length of the CDR3 is 14 residues. The DNA for the CDR3 is TGTGCCTGGAGTGTTAACAGGGGGGAAGATACGCAGTATTTT. It codes for CAWSVNRGEDTQYF.

The sample holds a few counts of this clonotype. The chain recombines TRBV29-1 with TRBJ1-2; TRBD1 might be the D (5 bases). Per germline, CDR1 SQVTM and CDR2 ANQGSEA. Trimming cost V 7 bases and J 8 bases, with 17 bases left between them. CDR3 length: 12 amino acids. CDR3 region: CSAAWGAGGYTF. CDR3 coding DNA: TGCAGCGCCGCATGGGGCGCGGGGGGCTACACCTTC.